Sequencing of this T cell receptor beta chain was carried out in a study of CD8 T cells in Susac syndrome. Reverse transcription of about 0.45 to 1 ug RNA was performed with random hexamers. TCRdb passed the immunoSEQ multiplex PCR reads through MiXCR, listing each CDR3 protein once. Altogether approximately 190,000 distinct CDR3 sequences are present, 95% being singletons, with the ten largest covering around 0.16%. The V and J ends lost 2 bases and 6 bases respectively, with 10 bases between them. CDR3 length equals 13 residues. Germline CDR1 is LGHDT and CDR2 is YNNKEL (reference sequence). Sequencing was carried out using CD8+ T cells from PBMCs. The chain combines TRBV3-1 with TRBJ1-1, with D maybe TRBD1 (6 bases). The receptor was isolated from a human donor with Susac syndrome. This CDR3 reads CASSQQGFAEAFF. CDR3 bases: TGTGCCAGCAGCCAACAGGGGTTCGCTGAAGCTTTCTTT.